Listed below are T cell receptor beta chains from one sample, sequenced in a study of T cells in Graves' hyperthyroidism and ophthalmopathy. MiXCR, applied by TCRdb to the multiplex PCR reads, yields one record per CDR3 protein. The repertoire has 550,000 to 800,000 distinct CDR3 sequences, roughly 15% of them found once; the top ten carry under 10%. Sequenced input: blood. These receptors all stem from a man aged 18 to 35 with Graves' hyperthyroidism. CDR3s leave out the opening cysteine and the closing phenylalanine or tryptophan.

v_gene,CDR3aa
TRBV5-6,ASSYDGVAGVYNEQF
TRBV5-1,ASRRTGGFTDTQY
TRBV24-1,ATSDFREGRNEQF
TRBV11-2,ASSQVGLAIEQY
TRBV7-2,ASSQDRGSGRINEQF
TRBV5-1,ASSGTGALGEQY
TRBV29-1,SVNPSGSLTGELF
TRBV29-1,SVEAGNTGELF
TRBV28,ASSLFPNSYEQY
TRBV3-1,ASSQDPDGGTEAF
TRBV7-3,ASSLGGGWGSYEQY
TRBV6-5,ASSYLTGLNTEAF
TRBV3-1,ASSQEIGNEQF
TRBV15,ATSNPAGGLAGELF
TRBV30,AWSPSGTGDEKLF
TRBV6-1,ASSNPLYGGIKQPQH
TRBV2,ARRAGAGGRTEAF
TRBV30,AWSRAASGSYEQY
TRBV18,ASSPLDGESTDTQY
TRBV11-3,ASSLGSGSISYNEQF
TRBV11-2,ASSFRGRSIPDTQY
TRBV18,ASSPPRQNIQY
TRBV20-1,SARDLGTGGYEQY
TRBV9,ASSAIGGGEQF
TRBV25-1,ASSEYKWGFGNEQF
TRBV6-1,ASSVWREDEQF
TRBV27,ASSFASYNEQF
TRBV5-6,ASSLGVQDNEQF
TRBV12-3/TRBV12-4,ASRITGTVITEAF
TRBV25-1,ASSEHRGLNTEAF
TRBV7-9,ASDRDTGELF
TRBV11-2,ASSLGAGGFPYNEQF